This TCR beta chain was found in a study of blood T cell repertoires in COVID-19. In the study overall: Donors in the United States, Italy and Spain gave samples during acute or convalescent COVID-19. The cDNA or gDNA used as material had been derived from T cells, B-cell-depleted T cells, or PBMCs.

Per the original methods: Using reference gene primer amplification, nucleated cell counts were estimated. Libraries were prepared by immunoSEQ multiplex PCR; TCRdb keeps only in-frame clonotypes and omits some of them. V, J and clone size are taken as reported in that table, and D and trimming were inferred from the DNA itself. The repertoire holds 190,000 or so clones, with approximately 94% as singletons. V lost 3 bases and J 7 bases, leaving 24 bases between the germline ends. In germline, CDR1 is LNHDA, CDR2 SQIVND (reference sequence). The CDR3 consists of 17 residues. Seattle-derived patients entered the study during active infection and were followed longitudinally.

Sequenced sample: peripheral blood. The receptor's source is a man aged 30-40 years with COVID-19, enrolled during active disease. The chain is built from TRBV19 and TRBJ1-2; D ambiguous. CDR3 sequence (DNA): TGTGCCAGTAGTATTGGGATGAGTCCTAGGAGGAGTGGTGGCTACACCTTC. Residues: CASSIGMSPRRSGGYTF.